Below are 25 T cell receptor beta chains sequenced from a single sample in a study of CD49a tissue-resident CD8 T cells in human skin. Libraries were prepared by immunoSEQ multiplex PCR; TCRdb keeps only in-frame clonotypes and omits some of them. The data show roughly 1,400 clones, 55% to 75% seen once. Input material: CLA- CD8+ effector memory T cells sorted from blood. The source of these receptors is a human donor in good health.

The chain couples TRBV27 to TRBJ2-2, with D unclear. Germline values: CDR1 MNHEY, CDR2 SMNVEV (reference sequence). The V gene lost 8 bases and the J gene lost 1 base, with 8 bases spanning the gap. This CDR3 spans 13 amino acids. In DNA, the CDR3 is TGTGCCAGCGGCCACAGGAACACCGGGGAGCTGTTTTTT. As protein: CASGHRNTGELFF.

Here the CDR3 reads CASSVGLAGESGELFF. DNA for the CDR3: TGTGCCAGCAGTGTGGGACTAGCGGGAGAATCCGGGGAGCTGTTTTTT. V and J are TRBV6-4 and TRBJ2-2; 14 bases fit TRBD2. Unmatched junction bases numbered 4, after V lost 4 bases and J lost 6 bases. This CDR3 has 16 amino acids. Germline CDR1 is MRHNA and CDR2 is SNTAGT.

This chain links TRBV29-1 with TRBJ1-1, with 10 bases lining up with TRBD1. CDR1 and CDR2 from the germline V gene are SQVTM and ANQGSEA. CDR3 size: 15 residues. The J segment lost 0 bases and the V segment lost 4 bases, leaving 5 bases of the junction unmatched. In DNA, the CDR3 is TGCAGCGTTGGACGACAGGGGGCGATGAACACTGAAGCTTTCTTT. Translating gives CSVGRQGAMNTEAFF.

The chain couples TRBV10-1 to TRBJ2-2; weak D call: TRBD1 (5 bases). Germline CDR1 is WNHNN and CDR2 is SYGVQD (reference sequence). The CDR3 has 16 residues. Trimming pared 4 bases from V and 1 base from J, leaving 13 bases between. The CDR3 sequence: CASSGPGAVNTGELFF. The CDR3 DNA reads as TGCGCCAGCAGTGGGCCTGGGGCGGTGAACACCGGGGAGCTGTTTTTT.

The CDR3 reads CASSEGTSGNEQFF. CDR3 in DNA: TGTGCCAGCAGTGAGGGGACTAGCGGGAATGAGCAGTTCTTC. The chain couples TRBV6-4 to TRBJ2-1; 12 bases are shared with TRBD2. The CDR3 loop spans 14 amino acids. Per the germline V gene, CDR1 is MRHNA and CDR2 is SNTAGT. V dropped 3 bases and J dropped 7; count of bases not matched to a gene: 1.

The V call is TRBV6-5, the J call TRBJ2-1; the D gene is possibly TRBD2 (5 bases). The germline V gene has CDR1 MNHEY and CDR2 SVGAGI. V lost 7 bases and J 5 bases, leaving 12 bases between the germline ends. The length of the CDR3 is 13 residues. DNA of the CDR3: TGTGCCAGCACCATGAGGGAGCACAATGAGCAGTTCTTC. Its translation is CASTMREHNEQFF.

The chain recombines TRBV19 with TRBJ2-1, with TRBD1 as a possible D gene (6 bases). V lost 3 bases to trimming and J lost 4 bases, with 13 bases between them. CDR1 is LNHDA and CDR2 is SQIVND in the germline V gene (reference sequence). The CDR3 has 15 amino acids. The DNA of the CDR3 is TGTGCCAGTAGTATTCCGCAGGGGCAATACAATGAGCAGTTCTTC. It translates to CASSIPQGQYNEQFF.

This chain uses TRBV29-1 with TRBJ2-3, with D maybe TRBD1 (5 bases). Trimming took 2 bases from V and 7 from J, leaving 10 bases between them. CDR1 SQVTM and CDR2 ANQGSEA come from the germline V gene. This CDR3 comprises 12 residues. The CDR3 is CSVEHQGYTQYF. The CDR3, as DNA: TGCAGCGTTGAACATCAGGGATATACGCAGTATTTT.

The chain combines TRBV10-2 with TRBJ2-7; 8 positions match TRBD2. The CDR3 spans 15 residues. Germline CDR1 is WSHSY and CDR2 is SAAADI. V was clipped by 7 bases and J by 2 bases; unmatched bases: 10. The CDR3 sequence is CASIPGLVNTYEQYF. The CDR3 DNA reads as TGCGCCAGCATTCCGGGACTAGTTAACACCTACGAGCAGTACTTC.

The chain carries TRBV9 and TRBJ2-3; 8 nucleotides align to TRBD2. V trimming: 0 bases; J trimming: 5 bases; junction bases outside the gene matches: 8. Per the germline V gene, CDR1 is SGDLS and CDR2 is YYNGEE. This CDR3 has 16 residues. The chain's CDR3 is CASSVVPGGHVDTQYF. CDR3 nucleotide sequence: TGTGCCAGCAGCGTAGTCCCGGGAGGGCATGTAGATACGCAGTATTTT.

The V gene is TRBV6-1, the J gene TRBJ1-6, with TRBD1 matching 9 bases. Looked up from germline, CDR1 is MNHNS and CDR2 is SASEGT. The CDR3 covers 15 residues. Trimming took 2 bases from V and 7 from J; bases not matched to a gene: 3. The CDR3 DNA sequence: TGTGCCAGCAGTGAAATGACAGGGGGGAATTCACCCCTCCACTTT. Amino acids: CASSEMTGGNSPLHF.

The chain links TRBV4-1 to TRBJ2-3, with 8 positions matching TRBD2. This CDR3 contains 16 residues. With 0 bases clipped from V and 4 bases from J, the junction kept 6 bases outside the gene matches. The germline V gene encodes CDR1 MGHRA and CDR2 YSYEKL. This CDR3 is CASSQEEGLGADTQYF. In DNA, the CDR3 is TGCGCCAGCAGCCAAGAGGAGGGACTAGGGGCAGATACGCAGTATTTT.

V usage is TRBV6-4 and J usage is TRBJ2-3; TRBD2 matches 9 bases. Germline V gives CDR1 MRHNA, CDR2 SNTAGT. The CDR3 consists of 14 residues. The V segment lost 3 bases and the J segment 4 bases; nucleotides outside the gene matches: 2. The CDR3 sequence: CASSEREGPDTQYF. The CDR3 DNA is TGTGCCAGCAGTGAGCGGGAGGGCCCAGATACGCAGTATTTT.

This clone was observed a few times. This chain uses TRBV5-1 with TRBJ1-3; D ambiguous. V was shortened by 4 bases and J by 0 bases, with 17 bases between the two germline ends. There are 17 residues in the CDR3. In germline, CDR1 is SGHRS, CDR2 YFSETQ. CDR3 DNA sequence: TGCGCCAGCAGCCCGGACCCGGGGTTTGCCTCTGGAAACACCATATATTTT. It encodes CASSPDPGFASGNTIYF.

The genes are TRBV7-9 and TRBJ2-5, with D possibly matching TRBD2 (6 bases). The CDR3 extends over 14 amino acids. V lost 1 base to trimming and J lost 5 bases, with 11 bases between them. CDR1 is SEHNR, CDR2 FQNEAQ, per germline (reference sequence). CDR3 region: CASSLVGRTETQYF. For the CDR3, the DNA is TGTGCCAGCAGCTTAGTTGGGAGGACGGAGACCCAGTACTTC.

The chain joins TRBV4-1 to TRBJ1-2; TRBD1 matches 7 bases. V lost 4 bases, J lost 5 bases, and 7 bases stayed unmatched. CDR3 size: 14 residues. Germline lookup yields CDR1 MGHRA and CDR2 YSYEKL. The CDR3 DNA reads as TGCGCCAGCAGCCCGGGACAGCAACTGTATGGCTACACCTTC. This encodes CASSPGQQLYGYTF.

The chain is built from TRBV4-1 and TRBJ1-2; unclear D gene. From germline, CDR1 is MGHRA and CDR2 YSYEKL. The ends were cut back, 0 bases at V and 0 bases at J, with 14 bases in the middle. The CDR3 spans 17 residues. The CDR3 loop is CASSQDFPTRANYGYTF. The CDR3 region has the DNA TGCGCCAGCAGCCAAGATTTTCCGACAAGAGCTAACTATGGCTACACCTTC.

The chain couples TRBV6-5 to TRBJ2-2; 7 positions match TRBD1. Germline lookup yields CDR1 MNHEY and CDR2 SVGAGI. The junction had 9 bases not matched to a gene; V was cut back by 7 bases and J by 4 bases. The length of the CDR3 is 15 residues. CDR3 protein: CASTLTGAFTGELFF. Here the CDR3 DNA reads TGTGCCAGCACCCTAACAGGGGCCTTCACCGGGGAGCTGTTTTTT.

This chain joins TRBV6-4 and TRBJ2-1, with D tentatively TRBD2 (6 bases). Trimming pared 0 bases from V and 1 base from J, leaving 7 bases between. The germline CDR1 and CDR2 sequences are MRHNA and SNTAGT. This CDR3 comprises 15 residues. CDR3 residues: CASSDSSGSYNEQFF. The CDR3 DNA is TGTGCCAGCAGTGACTCGAGCGGGTCCTACAATGAGCAGTTCTTC.

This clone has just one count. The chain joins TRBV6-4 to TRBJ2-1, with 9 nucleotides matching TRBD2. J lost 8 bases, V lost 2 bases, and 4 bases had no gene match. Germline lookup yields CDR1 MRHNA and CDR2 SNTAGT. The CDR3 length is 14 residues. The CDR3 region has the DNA TGTGCCAGCAGTGACGGTAGCGGGAGCGATGAGCAGTTCTTC. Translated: CASSDGSGSDEQFF.

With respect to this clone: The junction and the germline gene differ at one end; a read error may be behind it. CDR3 coding DNA: TGTGCTAGCAGCCCCGGACAGGGCACGGGGGAGCAGTACTTC. This encodes CASSPGQGTGEQYF. V is TRBV7-7 and J is TRBJ2-7; 8 nucleotides line up with TRBD1. The germline CDR1 and CDR2 sequences are SSHAT and FNYEAQ (reference sequence). This CDR3 has 14 amino acids.

For the CDR3, the DNA is TGTGCCAGCAGTCAGACTAGCGGCAGCACAGATACGCAGTATTTT. Its translation is CASSQTSGSTDTQYF. The chain combines TRBV6-4 with TRBJ2-3, with 9 bases identical to TRBD2. The CDR3 extends over 15 amino acids. The junction had 3 bases not matched to a gene; V was cut back by 5 bases and J by 0 bases. Germline values: CDR1 MRHNA, CDR2 SNTAGT.

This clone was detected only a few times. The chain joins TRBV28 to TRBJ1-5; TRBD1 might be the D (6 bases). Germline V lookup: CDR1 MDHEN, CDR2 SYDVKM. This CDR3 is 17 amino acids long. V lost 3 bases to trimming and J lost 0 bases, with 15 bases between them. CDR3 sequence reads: CASSLVGGLNSNQPQHF. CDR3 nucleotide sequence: TGTGCCAGCAGTTTGGTAGGGGGTCTCAATAGCAATCAGCCCCAGCATTTT.

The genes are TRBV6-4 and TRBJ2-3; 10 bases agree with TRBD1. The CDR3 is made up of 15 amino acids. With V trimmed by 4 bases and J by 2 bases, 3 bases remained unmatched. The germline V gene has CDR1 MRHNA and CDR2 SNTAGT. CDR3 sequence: CASSAGTGDTDTQYF. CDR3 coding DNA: TGTGCCAGCAGTGCCGGGACAGGGGACACAGATACGCAGTATTTT.

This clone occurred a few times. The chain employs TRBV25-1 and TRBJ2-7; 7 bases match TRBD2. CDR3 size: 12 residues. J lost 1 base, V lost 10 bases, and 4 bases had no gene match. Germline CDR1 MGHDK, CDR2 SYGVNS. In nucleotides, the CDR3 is TGTGCCACTGGCGGGGGTTCCTACGAGCAGTACTTC. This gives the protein CATGGGSYEQYF.